This TCR beta chain was sequenced during a study of breast tumors, draining lymph nodes, adjacent tissues. This clonotype was counted at least ten times. With 4 bases clipped from V and 0 bases from J, the junction kept 2 bases outside the gene matches. The CDR3 consists of 15 residues. TCRdb independently ran MiXCR on the multiplex PCR reads; one entry per CDR3 protein. The sample has about 130,000 distinct CDR3 sequences, about 20% seen once; the top ten hold just over 2.5%. The lymph nodes were axillary draining lymph nodes from breast cancer patients. The specimen was axillary lymph node tissue. The rearrangement joins TRBV12-3 or TRBV12-4 to TRBJ2-1; 8 bases match TRBD1. The source is a female donor with breast cancer. Some clones in this sample may be carry-over from other donors' samples. DNA of the CDR3: TGTGCCAGCAGTTCAGGGGGCCCCTCCTACAATGAGCAGTTCTTC. Amino acid sequence: CASSSGGPSYNEQFF.